These T cell receptor beta chains were read from a single sample in a study of Graves' ophthalmopathy and Graves' hyperthyroidism. TCRdb redid the calling of the multiplex PCR reads with MiXCR, one entry per CDR3 protein. The data show just over 400,000 distinct CDR3 sequences, with 21% seen just once and 3% held by the top ten. Sequencing input: peripheral blood. Receptor source: a woman aged 18 to 35 with stable Graves' hyperthyroidism. Each CDR3 is given with its conserved first and last residue. The order of the fields is V gene, clone size, J gene, D gene, CDR3 protein, CDR3 DNA. D genes are given only for firm matches. The size entry is marked missing in some rows and otherwise reads once, few, many or a size class.

TRBV28	few	TRBJ2-7	TRBD1	CASRQPGQGFYEQYF	TGTGCCAGCAGACAACCGGGACAGGGGTTCTACGAGCAGTACTTC
TRBV2	many	TRBJ1-1	NA	CASSQGGGGKAFF	TGTGCCAGCAGTCAAGGGGGAGGGGGGAAAGCTTTCTTT
TRBV10-3	many	TRBJ2-5	TRBD2	CAVGQTSGPQETQYF	TGTGCCGTAGGCCAGACTAGCGGGCCCCAAGAGACCCAGTACTTC
TRBV7-2	many	TRBJ2-7	NA	CASSLQDTYEQYF	TGTGCCAGCAGCCTACAGGACACCTACGAGCAGTACTTC
TRBV6-1	NA	TRBJ2-2	NA	CASRHNTGPGELFF	TGTGCCAGCAGACACAACACAGGCCCCGGGGAGCTGTTTTTT
TRBV5-1	NA	TRBJ2-7	NA	CASSLGVSSSYEQYF	TGCGCCAGCAGCTTGGGGGTCTCGAGCTCCTACGAGCAGTACTTC
TRBV5-1	few	TRBJ2-2	NA	CASSRDGTGELFF	TGTGCCAGCAGCAGGGATGGCACCGGGGAGCTGTTTTTT
TRBV7-2	many	TRBJ2-5	NA	CASTPGVTVNQETQYF	TGTGCCAGCACCCCCGGGGTTACTGTGAACCAAGAGACCCAGTACTTC
TRBV7-3	many	TRBJ2-1	TRBD2	CASSLLAGGNEQFF	TGTGCCAGCAGCCTCCTAGCGGGAGGCAATGAGCAGTTCTTC
TRBV5-1	many	TRBJ2-7	TRBD2	CASSWPEGTSPVWYF	TGCGCCAGCAGCTGGCCCGAGGGGACTAGCCCTGTTTGGTACTTC
TRBV6-2/TRBV6-3	many	TRBJ2-4	TRBD1	CASSYPPRTGNKNIQYF	TGTGCCAGCAGTTACCCACCCCGGACAGGGAACAAAAACATTCAGTACTTC
TRBV12-5	many	TRBJ1-1	NA	CARRRLPTEAFF	TGTGCTAGGCGGCGATTGCCCACTGAAGCTTTCTTT
TRBV19	many	TRBJ2-7	TRBD1	CASSFGTGRSREQYF	TGTGCCAGTAGTTTCGGGACAGGGAGGTCGCGAGAGCAGTACTTC
TRBV10-3	many	TRBJ2-2	NA	CAIGPSLGTGELFF	TGTGCCATCGGCCCCAGTCTAGGAACCGGGGAGCTGTTTTTT
TRBV12-3/TRBV12-4	few	TRBJ2-4	TRBD1	CASSKDREVPQYF	TGTGCCAGCAGCAAGGACAGGGAGGTCCCACAGTACTTC
TRBV4-3	many	TRBJ2-2	NA	CASSPQPRNTGELFF	TGCGCCAGCAGCCCCCAGCCGCGGAACACCGGGGAGCTGTTTTTT
TRBV6-5	many	TRBJ2-7	NA	CASNNRDLPPYEQYF	TGTGCCAGCAACAACAGGGACTTACCCCCCTACGAGCAGTACTTC
TRBV4-2	NA	TRBJ2-5	NA	CASSRDQSGETQYF	TGTGCCAGCAGCCGGGACCAGTCGGGAGAGACCCAGTACTTC
TRBV5-1	many	TRBJ2-5	TRBD2	CASSQGPGGETQYF	TGCGCCAGCAGCCAAGGACCCGGGGGGGAGACCCAGTACTTC
TRBV30	few	TRBJ1-3	NA	CAWSGSFNTIYF	TGTGCCTGGAGTGGGTCTTTTAACACCATATATTTT
TRBV2	many	TRBJ2-7	TRBD2	CASSSYSGRAKEQYF	TGTGCCAGCAGTTCGTATAGCGGGAGGGCCAAAGAGCAGTACTTC
TRBV29-1	many	TRBJ1-2	NA	CSVGGEGYTF	TGCAGCGTTGGCGGGGAAGGCTACACCTTC
TRBV12-3/TRBV12-4	many	TRBJ1-1	NA	CASSPAGRKDTEAFF	TGTGCCAGCAGTCCCGCCGGGAGGAAGGACACTGAAGCTTTCTTT
TRBV24-1	many	TRBJ1-5	NA	CATSDRAESGNQPQHF	TGTGCCACCAGTGATCGAGCGGAAAGCGGCAATCAGCCCCAGCATTTT
TRBV6-1	NA	TRBJ2-3	TRBD2	CASSPGGAADTQYF	TGTGCCAGCAGCCCCGGGGGGGCCGCAGATACGCAGTATTTT
TRBV11-1	many	TRBJ2-7	TRBD1	CASSSVQGAHEQYF	TGTGCCAGCAGCTCCGTACAGGGGGCCCACGAGCAGTACTTC
TRBV2	NA	TRBJ2-5	TRBD1	CASSSRTGMETQYF	TGTGCCAGCAGTTCACGGACAGGCATGGAGACCCAGTACTTC